This TCR beta chain was profiled in a study of lymphopenia after photon versus proton radiotherapy. General study results and limits: Survival link was tested only in deceased patients; proton benefit remains a possibility.

Deletions cut 5 bases from V and 3 bases from J, with 11 bases between. The CDR3 has 13 amino acids. Per the germline V gene, CDR1 is SGHNT and CDR2 is YENEEA. This clone showed up just once. Its specificity is unknown. Profiling relied on immunoSEQ multiplex PCR, and the TCRdb table lists in-frame clones only, not all of them. The data show about 20,000 clones, with 80% to 90% seen just once and roughly 11% held by the top ten. This specimen consisted of peripheral blood, obtained from a patient treated with proton-based radiotherapy. The V call is TRBV11-3, the J call TRBJ2-7; D gene ambiguous. The receptor was derived from a man at least 80 years old with esophageal cancer. CDR3 bases: TGTGCCAGCAGCCCCCGCCGCGGCTACGAGCAGTACTTC. This codes for CASSPRRGYEQYF. The complete variable domain, with remaining parts taken from reference TRBV11-3 and TRBJ2-7, reads EAGVVQSPRYKIIEKKQPVAFWCNPISGHNTLYWYLQNLGQGPELLIRYENEEAVDDSQLPKDRFSAERLKGVDSTLKIQPAELGDSAVYLCASSPRRGYEQYFGPGTRLTVT.